Listed here are 28 T cell receptor beta chains from one sample, sequenced in a study of blood T cell repertoires in COVID-19. Libraries were prepared by immunoSEQ multiplex PCR; TCRdb keeps only in-frame clonotypes and omits some of them. The profile covers 200,000 to 250,000 clones, with about 85% appearing a single time and about 0.91% taken by the ten largest. The specimen was peripheral blood. The receptors come from a man aged 40-49 years with acute or convalescent COVID-19.

This chain uses TRBV19 with TRBJ1-1; TRBD1 is a possible D gene (6 bases). CDR3 length: 13 amino acids. Germline V gene data show CDR1 as LNHDA and CDR2 as SQIVND (reference sequence). The V end was cut by 8 bases, the J end by 2 bases, with 12 bases between. CDR3 nucleotides: TGTGCCAGTCAGGACAGATTAAACACTGAAGCTTTCTTT. It yields the protein CASQDRLNTEAFF.

The chain is built from TRBV10-2 and TRBJ2-1; D perhaps matches TRBD2 (6 bases). This CDR3 spans 14 amino acids. V dropped 4 bases and J dropped 2 bases, with 9 bases sitting between them. Germline V gene data show CDR1 as WSHSY and CDR2 as SAAADI. CDR3: CASSVPGAYNEQFF. DNA of the CDR3: TGCGCCAGCAGTGTGCCGGGAGCCTACAATGAGCAGTTCTTC.

This clone occurred a few times. The chain combines TRBV29-1 with TRBJ1-5; TRBD1 matches 7 bases. The CDR3 runs to 13 residues. Unmatched junction bases numbered 7, after V lost 6 bases and J lost 5 bases. Germline CDR1 SQVTM, CDR2 ANQGSEA. The CDR3 DNA reads TGCAGCGTGAGACAGGGAGTTCATCAGCCCCAGCATTTT. It is translated as CSVRQGVHQPQHF.

V gene TRBV7-9 combines with J gene TRBJ2-3; 7 bases align to TRBD1. The CDR3 is 15 amino acids. The V gene's germline CDR1 is SEHNR and CDR2 FQNEAQ (reference sequence). With 4 bases clipped from V and 1 base from J, the junction kept 5 bases outside the gene matches. The CDR3 DNA follows: TGTGCCAGCAGCTACCGACAGGGAGGCACAGATACGCAGTATTTT. Protein product: CASSYRQGGTDTQYF.

V and J are TRBV6-6 and TRBJ2-2; D ambiguous. CDR1 and CDR2 from the germline V gene are MNHNY and SVGAGI (reference sequence). CDR3 size: 14 residues. V was clipped by 4 bases and J by 2 bases, with 8 bases between them. CDR3 coding DNA: TGTGCCAGCAGTTTGGGCCGCAACACCGGGGAGCTGTTTTTT. Its protein is CASSLGRNTGELFF.

This clone was seen only a few times. This chain joins TRBV2 and TRBJ1-3; no definite D call. The germline V gene has CDR1 SNHLY and CDR2 FYNNEI. V was clipped by 4 bases and J by 0 bases, with 10 bases between them. The CDR3 is made up of 15 amino acids. The DNA of the CDR3 is TGTGCCAGCAGTGGGGAGCCCGACTCTGGAAACACCATATATTTT. Protein product: CASSGEPDSGNTIYF. The whole variable domain, remainder taken from reference TRBV2 and TRBJ1-3, is EPEVTQTPSHQVTQMGQEVILRCVPISNHLYFYWYRQILGQKVEFLVSFYNNEISEKSEIFDDQFSVERPDGSNFTLKIRSTKLEDSAMYFCASSGEPDSGNTIYFGEGSWLTVV.

J is TRBJ2-7 and V is TRBV30; 12 nucleotides match TRBD1. The trim removed 1 base at V and 5 bases at J, leaving 6 bases unmatched. Germline V gene lookup returns CDR1 GTSNPN and CDR2 SVGIG (reference sequence). CDR3 size: 15 residues. The CDR3 here is CAWSARDRGLNEQYF. DNA of the CDR3: TGTGCCTGGAGTGCCCGGGACAGGGGGCTGAACGAGCAGTACTTC.

V is TRBV24-1 and J is TRBJ2-7, with 9 bases aligning to TRBD2. CDR1 is KGHDR, CDR2 SFDVKD, per germline. This CDR3 has 19 amino acids. V dropped 0 bases and J dropped 3; count of bases not matched to a gene: 14. The CDR3, as DNA: TGTGCCACCAGTGATTTGGCAATGTTTTCGCTAGCGGGGCTCTACGAGCAGTACTTC. Amino acids: CATSDLAMFSLAGLYEQYF.

The rearrangement joins TRBV5-4 to TRBJ2-1; a possible D gene is TRBD2 (6 bases). The CDR3 consists of 14 residues. V shed 1 base and J shed 6 bases, with 11 bases lying between them. Germline V gene data show CDR1 as SGHNT and CDR2 as YYREEE (reference sequence). CDR3 sequence (DNA): TGTGCCAGCAGCTTGTATGGTAGCGGCAATGAGCAGTTCTTC. It encodes CASSLYGSGNEQFF.

This clone was recorded once. V gene TRBV10-2 combines with J gene TRBJ1-2, with 12 bases that match TRBD1. The length of the CDR3 is 16 residues. V trimming: 6 bases; J trimming: 3 bases; junction bases outside the gene matches: 8. CDR1 WSHSY and CDR2 SAAADI come from the germline V gene. The CDR3, as DNA: TGCGCCAGCAGCACCGGGACAGGGGGCTTGTACTATGGCTACACCTTC. The encoded protein is CASSTGTGGLYYGYTF.

The chain carries TRBV5-4 and TRBJ2-7; no clear D gene. The germline V gene has CDR1 SGHNT and CDR2 YYREEE (reference sequence). V dropped 0 bases and J dropped 0 bases, with 7 bases sitting between them. This CDR3 contains 14 residues. In nucleotides, the CDR3 is TGTGCCAGCAGCTTGGTTCCAGGCTCCTACGAGCAGTACTTC. This codes for CASSLVPGSYEQYF.

The rearrangement uses TRBV6-6 and TRBJ1-2; D is undetermined. The CDR3 covers 12 residues. CDR1 MNHNY and CDR2 SVGAGI come from the germline V gene (reference sequence). Trimming cost V 4 bases and J 8 bases, with 11 bases left between them. DNA of the CDR3: TGTGCCAGCAGTTCCATCAGCGGAGGCTACACCTTC. Translated: CASSSISGGYTF.

This clone was seen just once. The CDR3 loop is CASSTGSGGYTF. CDR3 nucleotides: TGTGCCAGCAGCACAGGCTCGGGTGGCTACACCTTC. The rearrangement uses TRBV9 and TRBJ1-2; TRBD1 might be the D (5 bases). Germline assignment: CDR1 SGDLS and CDR2 YYNGEE. This CDR3 region has 12 residues. The V gene lost 4 bases and the J gene lost 7 bases, with 11 bases spanning the gap.

This chain joins TRBV9 and TRBJ1-1; 8 bases match TRBD1. The CDR3 is made up of 13 amino acids. From germline, CDR1 is SGDLS and CDR2 YYNGEE. V was pared by 3 bases and J by 5 bases, with 3 bases of the junction left unmatched. As DNA, the CDR3 is TGTGCCAGCAGCGCGGACAGGGCGACTGAAGCTTTCTTT. Translation: CASSADRATEAFF.

This clone was counted once. The chain links TRBV4-1 to TRBJ1-5; possible D gene TRBD1, 5 bases. CDR3 length: 14 residues. CDR1 is MGHRA and CDR2 is YSYEKL in the germline V gene. V dropped 1 base and J dropped 6 bases, with 10 bases sitting between them. The CDR3 bases are TGCGCCAGCAGCCAAGGGTCCGGGGGTCAGCCCCAGCATTTT. Its protein product is CASSQGSGGQPQHF.

The chain uses TRBV18 and TRBJ1-2, with D tentatively TRBD1 (5 bases). The germline gives CDR1 KGHSH, CDR2 LQKENI. The germline V and J ends were trimmed by 6 bases and 4 bases, with 12 bases remaining between them. The CDR3 contains 13 residues. For the CDR3, the DNA is TGTGCCAGCTCTCCCGACAGCCTCTATGGCTACACCTTC. Amino acid sequence: CASSPDSLYGYTF.

The CDR3 bases are TGTGCCAGCAGCACCTGTCCCGGGGAGCTGTTTTTT. Translating it yields CASSTCPGELFF. The chain employs TRBV21-1 and TRBJ2-2; the D call in the table, TRBD2, was not verified against the DNA. TRBV21-1 is tagged as a pseudogene. The CDR3 is made up of 12 amino acids.

J is TRBJ2-4 and V is TRBV28; D call uncertain. CDR3 size: 15 residues. Trimming shortened V by 5 bases and J by 0 bases, and 11 bases separated the two germline ends. Germline CDR1 reads MDHEN; CDR2 reads SYDVKM. The CDR3 reads CASSATSLAKNIQYF. DNA for the CDR3: TGTGCCAGCAGTGCAACTTCCTTAGCCAAAAACATTCAGTACTTC.

This rearrangement joins TRBV5-6 to TRBJ2-7; D is ambiguous. CDR3 length equals 12 residues. Germline V gene data show CDR1 as SGHDT and CDR2 as YYEEEE. V lost 4 bases and J lost 6, with 11 bases in between. The CDR3 DNA sequence: TGTGCCAGCAGCCGGGTAGATCGCGAGCAGTACTTC. This codes for CASSRVDREQYF.

This clone turned up a few times. CDR3 in amino acids: CAWSVFGQGYSNQPQHF. CDR3 nucleotide sequence: TGTGCCTGGAGTGTATTCGGGCAGGGATATAGCAATCAGCCCCAGCATTTT. J is TRBJ1-5 and V is TRBV30, with a possible D match to TRBD1 (5 bases). The V end was cut by 0 bases, the J end by 0 bases, with 15 bases between. Germline V CDR1 and CDR2: GTSNPN, SVGIG (reference sequence). CDR3 size: 17 residues.

This clone was seen more than once but under ten times. CDR3 protein: CASSLDRVRAPGYTF. For the CDR3, the DNA is TGTGCCAGCAGCCTGGACAGGGTTCGGGCCCCTGGCTACACCTTC. V and J are TRBV7-9 and TRBJ1-2, with 8 positions matching TRBD1. CDR3 size: 15 residues. The V gene end was trimmed by 5 bases and the J gene end by 7 bases; junction bases not matched to a gene: 12. CDR1 is SEHNR, CDR2 FQNEAQ, per germline (reference sequence).

The chain links TRBV4-2 to TRBJ2-7; TRBD1 matches at 9 bases. Looked up from germline, CDR1 is LGHNA and CDR2 is YNFKEQ. The CDR3 is made up of 17 amino acids. With V trimmed by 1 base and J by 1 base, 8 bases remained unmatched. CDR3 DNA: TGTGCCAGCAGCCAAGGTAGGGGGACAGGGACGTCCTACGAGCAGTACTTC. Protein: CASSQGRGTGTSYEQYF.

V and J are TRBV28 and TRBJ2-5; 9 nucleotides align to TRBD2. CDR1 and CDR2 (germline): MDHEN, SYDVKM. V trimming: 10 bases; J trimming: 2 bases; junction bases outside the gene matches: 8. The CDR3 spans 14 residues. The CDR3 is CAIDAAGGQETQYF. Written as DNA, the CDR3 is TGTGCCATCGATGCAGCGGGGGGTCAAGAGACCCAGTACTTC.

The chain uses TRBV5-1 and TRBJ1-3; D uncertain. CDR3 length: 15 amino acids. CDR1 is SGHRS and CDR2 is YFSETQ in the germline V gene. V lost 0 bases and J 3 bases, leaving 10 bases between the germline ends. CDR3 nucleotide sequence: TGCGCCAGCAGCTTGGCCGGGGAGGTTGGAAACACCATATATTTT. This codes for CASSLAGEVGNTIYF. Full variable domain (missing parts from reference TRBV5-1 and TRBJ1-3): KAGVTQTPRYLIKTRGQQVTLSCSPISGHRSVSWYQQTPGQGLQFLFEYFSETQRNKGNFPGRFSGRQFSNSRSEMNVSTLELGDSALYLCASSLAGEVGNTIYFGEGSWLTVV.

The chain joins TRBV4-1 to TRBJ2-5; 12 nucleotides match TRBD1. This CDR3 has 15 residues. Unmatched junction bases numbered 6, after V lost 5 bases and J lost 5 bases. Germline CDR1 is MGHRA and CDR2 is YSYEKL. CDR3 DNA: TGCGCCAGCAGCTCCGGGACAGGGGGCCCGGAGACCCAGTACTTC. This sequence encodes CASSSGTGGPETQYF.

Only a few counts were recorded for this clone. The CDR3 loop is CASSSFEGEAFF. In nucleotides, the CDR3 is TGTGCCAGCAGCTCTTTTGAGGGTGAAGCTTTCTTT. The chain has TRBV3-1 (or the pseudogene TRBV3-2) and TRBJ1-1; no definite D call. Germline CDR1 LGHDT, CDR2 YNNKEL (reference sequence). Trimming left V 5 bases short and J 7 bases short, with 11 bases between. This CDR3 is built from 12 residues.

This clone was picked up a small number of times. The V call is TRBV10-3, the J call TRBJ1-5, with D possibly being TRBD1 (5 bases). Trimming took 5 bases from V and 1 from J, leaving 15 bases between them. Germline-derived CDR1 and CDR2 are ENHRY and SYGVKD. The CDR3 runs 16 residues. CDR3 sequence (DNA): TGTGCCATCAGTCCTGGCCCAGGGATGAGCAATCAGCCCCAGCATTTT. Protein sequence: CAISPGPGMSNQPQHF.

CDR3 sequence reads: CASRARPHREPTNEKLFF. The CDR3 DNA reads TGTGCCAGCAGGGCACGCCCCCACAGGGAACCAACTAATGAAAAACTGTTTTTT. The chain links TRBV2 to TRBJ1-4, with D possibly being TRBD1 (6 bases). V dropped 6 bases and J dropped 0 bases, with 20 bases sitting between them. This CDR3 has 18 amino acids. CDR1 is SNHLY and CDR2 is FYNNEI in the germline V gene. Complete variable domain (other parts from reference TRBV2 and TRBJ1-4): EPEVTQTPSHQVTQMGQEVILRCVPISNHLYFYWYRQILGQKVEFLVSFYNNEISEKSEIFDDQFSVERPDGSNFTLKIRSTKLEDSAMYFCASRARPHREPTNEKLFFGSGTQLSVL.